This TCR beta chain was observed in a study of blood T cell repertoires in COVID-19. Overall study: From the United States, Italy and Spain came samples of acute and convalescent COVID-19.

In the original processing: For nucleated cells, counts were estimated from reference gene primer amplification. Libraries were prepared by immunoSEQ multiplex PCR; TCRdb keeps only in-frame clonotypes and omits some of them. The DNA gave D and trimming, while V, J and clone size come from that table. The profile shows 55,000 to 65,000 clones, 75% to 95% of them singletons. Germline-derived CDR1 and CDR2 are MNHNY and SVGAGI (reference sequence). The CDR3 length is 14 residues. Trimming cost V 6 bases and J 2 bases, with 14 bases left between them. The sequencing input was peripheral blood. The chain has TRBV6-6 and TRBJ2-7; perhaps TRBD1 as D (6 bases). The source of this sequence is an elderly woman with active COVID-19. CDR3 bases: TGTGCCAGCAGCTTGGACAGAACCACCTACGAGCAGTACTTC. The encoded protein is CASSLDRTTYEQYF.